This TCR beta chain was identified during a study of shared clonotypes between healthy human individuals. Study-wide points: Few donors limited the genetic and exposure-history diversity represented.

The naive CD8 subset, CD45RO-negative cells positively selected for CCR7, excluded terminally differentiated effector memory CD45RA+ cells. The CDR3 extends over 12 amino acids. The germline CDR1 and CDR2 sequences are SGDLS and YYNGEE. Trimming cost V 7 bases and J 5 bases, with 13 bases left between them. As regards this clone: The antigen is not known.

Assay: immunoSEQ multiplex PCR; the TCRdb copy retains only in-frame clones and omits some. The sample includes about 2.1 million clones, around 93% seen only once; the top ten take around 1.7%. The sample was naive CD8+ T cells from PBMCs. This chain links TRBV9 with TRBJ2-7; the D gene could be TRBD1 or TRBD2 (5 bases each). The clonotype was recovered from a man younger than 30 in good health. Some clones in this sample may be carry-over from other donors' samples. CDR3 sequence: CASGQGADEQYF. The DNA of the CDR3 is TGTGCCAGCGGTCAGGGAGCCGACGAGCAGTACTTC.